The present T cell receptor beta chain was sequenced within a study of OX40 agonist ivuxolimab in advanced cancers. Describing the broader study: Ivuxolimab was an agonistic, fully human IgG2 monoclonal antibody directed against OX40 (CD134), a costimulatory receptor. Among the approximately 54 dose-escalation patients, some 19 had hepatocellular carcinoma, about 15 melanoma, 9 renal cell carcinoma and 9 head and neck cancer. Patients were allowed to have had prior anti-PD-1, anti-PD-L1 or anti-CTLA-4 therapy, and 30% to 40% of the dose-escalation patients had previously received checkpoint inhibitors. The paper describes the monotherapy dose-escalation part (N of about 52 patients) of the phase I trial of ivuxolimab. Peripheral TCRbeta sequencing aimed to test whether ivuxolimab altered TCR sequence diversity and caused clonal T-cell expansion. In the dose-escalation cohort, more than 75% of patients were male, and the mean age was around 60 years, with a range of about 20 to 79. Partial responses were achieved by three dose-escalation patients, of whom one had hepatocellular carcinoma and two had cutaneous melanoma. Intravenous ivuxolimab was administered to patients every 2 weeks at six dose levels: 0.01, 0.1, 0.3, 1.5, 3 and 10 mg/kg.

Remarks on this clone: Its target antigen remains unknown. The input lacks base qualities; no much larger clone sits a single base away.

Broader findings and caveats from the paper: The antigen specificity of the clonally expanded peripheral T cells was not determined. At doses of 0.1 to 3.0 mg/kg, clonal expansion of both CD4+ and CD8+ T cells in blood was seen between baseline and week 6. Low levels of normalized T-cell clonal expansion were also seen in some patients who did not respond. After ivuxolimab, expanded clones were on average more numerous among CD8+ T cells than among CD4+ T cells. In the 0.1-3.0 mg/kg groups, partial responders had among the lowest normalized peripheral clonal expansion, particularly in CD8+ T cells.

From its cysteine to its phenylalanine, the CDR3 spans 15 amino acids. Only CDR3 DNA remains: 45 bases, in frame from the first base. Ends trimmed: V by 5 bases, J by 2 bases; bases unmatched to a gene: 5. As encoded in the germline V gene (reference sequence), CDR1 is SGHAT while CDR2 is FQDESV. Patients with autoimmune disease history or receiving systemic immunosuppression were excluded from the trial. In every dose cohort, peripheral blood was drawn for TCR sequencing at baseline, cycle 4 day 1, and cycle 7 day 1. The samples were drawn from a first-in-human, open-label, multicenter phase I dose-escalation trial of ivuxolimab. Adults with locally advanced or metastatic melanoma, renal cell carcinoma, hepatocellular carcinoma or head and neck squamous cell carcinoma were enrolled in the trial. Before TCR sequencing, CD4+ and CD8+ T cells were separately sorted from peripheral blood. Genomic DNA was extracted from sorted cells for sequencing of the TCRbeta CDR3 region. The immunoSEQ Assay was used for sequencing of TCRbeta CDR3 regions. This is the immuneACCESS table as TCRdb keeps it, with only in-frame sequences that have V and J called. A part of the clones is gone; compared with another copy, unresolved V genes explain less than half, and the rest is unexplained. Counted in this sample were roughly 100,000 clones; around nine tenths of them appeared once. The leading ten clones occupy 0.65% to 0.85% of the sample.

The starting material was CD4+ or CD8+ T cells sorted from blood, obtained in a trial of the OX40 agonist ivuxolimab. The receptor chain draws on TRBV11-1 and TRBJ2-3, and 9 bases in between align with TRBD2. This sequence originates from an adult with an advanced solid tumor such as melanoma, head and neck, liver or kidney cancer. The nucleotides are TGTGCCAGCAGCCCGCTAGCGGGAATCACAGATACGCAGTATTTT. The resulting protein is CASSPLAGITDTQYF.